The sequence of this T cell receptor beta chain was determined in a study of T cells in tumors after PD-1 blockade. V gave up 0 bases and J gave up 7 bases, with 10 bases separating them. The CDR3 has 14 residues. In germline, CDR1 is KGHSH, CDR2 LQKENI. The table came from immunoSEQ multiplex PCR; TCRdb's copy has only in-frame clones and leaves some out. Here the sample spans about 33,000 clones, around 80% being singletons. The chain recombines TRBV18 with TRBJ2-1; perhaps D is TRBD1 or TRBD2 (6 bases each). The sequences come from PBMCs, collected before anti-PD-1 treatment. The TCR comes from a human donor with basal cell carcinoma. The CDR3 region has the DNA TGTGCCAGCTCACCACCGTCGGGGGCAAATGAGCAGTTCTTC. This sequence encodes CASSPPSGANEQFF.